Listed below are T cell receptor beta chains from one sample, sequenced in a study of response to subunit inactivated influenza vaccine. TCRdb processed the RT-PCR reads anew with MiXCR; each CDR3 protein has one entry. Of a few hundred thousand distinct CDR3 sequences detected, approximately 14% appear once; the ten largest clones hold over 8.5%. The sequenced sample was PBMCs from blood, obtained less than 13 days after vaccination. The receptor set was obtained from a man between 45 and 60 years old who received an inactivated influenza vaccine. CDR3s include the opening cysteine and the closing phenylalanine or tryptophan. The order of the fields is CDR3 DNA, CDR3 protein, V gene, J gene, D gene, clone size. D genes are given only for firm matches. Some rows mark clone size as missing; the rest say once, few, many or name a class of expanded clone.

DNA: TGTGCCAGCAGTTACTCCAGGACTGGGGATACGCAGTATTTT
CDR3: CASSYSRTGDTQYF
V: TRBV6-5
J: TRBJ2-3
D: .
size: .

DNA: TGTGCCAGCAGTTCCATCGGGACTGCAAACATCGGGGAGCTGTTTTTT
CDR3: CASSSIGTANIGELFF
V: TRBV6-2/TRBV6-3
J: TRBJ2-2
D: .
size: .

DNA: TGTGCCAGCTCGGCCGGACAGCGGGGCTACGAGCAGTACTTC
CDR3: CASSAGQRGYEQYF
V: TRBV18
J: TRBJ2-7
D: .
size: .

DNA: TGTGCCAGCAGAACCGGACAGGGCCAAGCTTTCTTT
CDR3: CASRTGQGQAFF
V: TRBV2
J: TRBJ1-1
D: TRBD1
size: few

DNA: TGTGCCAGCACCACAAGGGGGGTGCCTTCGAACACCGGGGAGCTGTTTTTT
CDR3: CASTTRGVPSNTGELFF
V: TRBV7-2
J: TRBJ2-2
D: .
size: few

DNA: TGTGCCAGCAGCTTGGTGGCCCAGCCCTCTCTCTATGGCTACACCTTC
CDR3: CASSLVAQPSLYGYTF
V: TRBV5-4
J: TRBJ1-2
D: .
size: .

DNA: TGTGCCAGCAGCTTAGGGGGGACAGTCTCTGGAAACACCATATATTTT
CDR3: CASSLGGTVSGNTIYF
V: TRBV7-6
J: TRBJ1-3
D: TRBD1
size: .

DNA: TGCAGTGCTGGGACTAGCGGGCTCCAAGAGACCCAGTACTTC
CDR3: CSAGTSGLQETQYF
V: TRBV20-1
J: TRBJ2-5
D: TRBD2
size: few

DNA: TGCGCCAGCAGCAAAGTGACAGCTAACACTGAAGCTTTCTTT
CDR3: CASSKVTANTEAFF
V: TRBV5-1
J: TRBJ1-1
D: .
size: .

DNA: TGTGCCAGCAGCAAGGGGGGGGCGCGAGTATCGATTGAAGCTTTCTTT
CDR3: CASSKGGARVSIEAFF
V: TRBV7-2
J: TRBJ1-1
D: .
size: few

DNA: TGTGCCAGCAGTCCACAGGGGAGGGGTGCCTACGAGCAGTACTTC
CDR3: CASSPQGRGAYEQYF
V: TRBV25-1
J: TRBJ2-7
D: .
size: .

DNA: TGTGCCAGCAGTCTGGGACTCCACCTCTCCTACGAGCAGTACTTC
CDR3: CASSLGLHLSYEQYF
V: TRBV6-2/TRBV6-3
J: TRBJ2-7
D: .
size: .

DNA: TGTGCCACCAGCACTCAGGGAAACACCGGGGAGCTGTTTTTT
CDR3: CATSTQGNTGELFF
V: TRBV24-1
J: TRBJ2-2
D: .
size: .

DNA: TGCGCCAGCAGCCAAGCGGCAGTTAATGAAAAACTGTTTTTT
CDR3: CASSQAAVNEKLFF
V: TRBV4-3
J: TRBJ1-4
D: .
size: .

DNA: TGTGCCAGCAGTTCACTAGGCATTGGGGTTTTGAGCCTCTACAATGAGCAGTTCTTC
CDR3: CASSSLGIGVLSLYNEQFF
V: TRBV28
J: TRBJ2-1
D: .
size: few

DNA: TGTGCCAGCAAATTGACCTGGGGTCCCTACGAGCAGTACTTC
CDR3: CASKLTWGPYEQYF
V: TRBV9
J: TRBJ2-7
D: .
size: few

DNA: TGTGCCAGCAGCTTAGTGGAAGAAAGGAACACTGAAGCTTTCTTT
CDR3: CASSLVEERNTEAFF
V: TRBV7-8
J: TRBJ1-1
D: .
size: many

DNA: TGTGCCAGCAGTTACCGAGCCGGAGATTACGAGCAGTACTTC
CDR3: CASSYRAGDYEQYF
V: TRBV7-2
J: TRBJ2-7
D: .
size: .

DNA: TGCGCCAGCAGCTTGACGGGCCAGAACACAGATACGCAGTATTTT
CDR3: CASSLTGQNTDTQYF
V: TRBV5-1
J: TRBJ2-3
D: .
size: few

DNA: TGTGCCAGCAGCTTAGATGGGACTAGCGGGAGAAAGGGAGACAATGAGCAGTTCTTC
CDR3: CASSLDGTSGRKGDNEQFF
V: TRBV7-6
J: TRBJ2-1
D: TRBD2
size: medium-sized

DNA: TGCGCCAGCAGCTTGGGATTCGGACGGAATAATTCACCCCTCCACTTT
CDR3: CASSLGFGRNNSPLHF
V: TRBV5-1
J: TRBJ1-6
D: .
size: .

DNA: TGTGCCAGCAGTGGCCGGGATAGGGGGCGATCACCCCTCCACTTT
CDR3: CASSGRDRGRSPLHF
V: TRBV2
J: TRBJ1-6
D: TRBD1
size: many

DNA: TGCAGTGCTACCTCGACTAGCGGGAGCCTAGAGACCCAGTACTTC
CDR3: CSATSTSGSLETQYF
V: TRBV20-1
J: TRBJ2-5
D: TRBD2
size: many

DNA: TGTGCCAGCAGCCAACTCACTGAAGCTTTCTTT
CDR3: CASSQLTEAFF
V: TRBV12-3/TRBV12-4
J: TRBJ1-1
D: .
size: few

DNA: TGTGCCAGCAGCCAAGATCCAGATGGGACTCCAGACACAGATACGCAGTATTTT
CDR3: CASSQDPDGTPDTDTQYF
V: TRBV3-1
J: TRBJ2-3
D: .
size: few

DNA: TGTGCCAGCTCACCGGATGTTAACAATGAGCAGTTCTTC
CDR3: CASSPDVNNEQFF
V: TRBV18
J: TRBJ2-1
D: .
size: few

DNA: TGTGCCATCAGTGAGTCGACAGGGGGCTACGAGCAGTACTTC
CDR3: CAISESTGGYEQYF
V: TRBV10-3
J: TRBJ2-7
D: TRBD1
size: .

DNA: TGTGCCGGCAGCGTAGTGGGGCTAGCGGGAGCCCACGAGCAGTACTTC
CDR3: CAGSVVGLAGAHEQYF
V: TRBV9
J: TRBJ2-7
D: TRBD2
size: .

DNA: TGCGCCAGCAGCTCCGGCTTCGAAGAGACCCAGTACTTC
CDR3: CASSSGFEETQYF
V: TRBV5-1
J: TRBJ2-5
D: .
size: few

DNA: TGTGCCAGCAGCTCCGTGGGACAGGGTGGAGGTACGCAGTATTTT
CDR3: CASSSVGQGGGTQYF
V: TRBV7-9
J: TRBJ2-3
D: TRBD1
size: few

DNA: TGCAGCGTTCGACAAGACAGTTACGAGCAGTACTTC
CDR3: CSVRQDSYEQYF
V: TRBV29-1
J: TRBJ2-7
D: .
size: few

DNA: TGCAGTGCTAAACAGGGGGCTCTGAACACTGAAGCTTTCTTT
CDR3: CSAKQGALNTEAFF
V: TRBV20-1
J: TRBJ1-1
D: TRBD1
size: .

DNA: TGCAGTGCTAGAGAAAGAAAACCGGGACAGGGGGGTCATGAGCAGTTCTTC
CDR3: CSARERKPGQGGHEQFF
V: TRBV20-1
J: TRBJ2-1
D: TRBD1
size: .

DNA: TGTGCCAGCACTTCCCGGAACAACTACGAGCAGTACTTC
CDR3: CASTSRNNYEQYF
V: TRBV12-3/TRBV12-4
J: TRBJ2-7
D: .
size: few

DNA: TGTGCCAGCACCTATACTCCGGGGGGTAGGCATGAAAAACTGTTTTTT
CDR3: CASTYTPGGRHEKLFF
V: TRBV7-8
J: TRBJ1-4
D: .
size: .

DNA: TGTGCCAGCATTCCGAGGGGGCGCGGTTCCTACGAGCAGTACTTC
CDR3: CASIPRGRGSYEQYF
V: TRBV28
J: TRBJ2-7
D: TRBD1
size: .

DNA: TGTGCCAGCAGACAACACGGAAGCAATGAAAAACTGTTTTTT
CDR3: CASRQHGSNEKLFF
V: TRBV6-1
J: TRBJ1-4
D: .
size: many

DNA: TGCAGTGCTAGAACTAGCGGGAACACAGATACGCAGTATTTT
CDR3: CSARTSGNTDTQYF
V: TRBV20-1
J: TRBJ2-3
D: TRBD2
size: .

DNA: TGTGCCAGCTCACCTCAGCAGGGTGGGGCTTTCTTT
CDR3: CASSPQQGGAFF
V: TRBV18
J: TRBJ1-1
D: .
size: few

DNA: TGTGCCAGCACCCCGGGACAGCAGGACACTGAAGCTTTCTTT
CDR3: CASTPGQQDTEAFF
V: TRBV21-1
J: TRBJ1-1
D: .
size: few

DNA: TGTGCCAGCAGCTTAACGGGACTCCCTAGGGATGAGCAGTTCTTC
CDR3: CASSLTGLPRDEQFF
V: TRBV7-2
J: TRBJ2-1
D: .
size: many

DNA: TGTGCCAGCAGCTTATTCCCCAGCGGGGCCGACGAGCAGTACTTC
CDR3: CASSLFPSGADEQYF
V: TRBV7-8
J: TRBJ2-7
D: TRBD2
size: .

DNA: TGCGCCAGCAGCCTGAGCCCCTCACTGGTTGGCACTGAAGCTTTCTTT
CDR3: CASSLSPSLVGTEAFF
V: TRBV4-1
J: TRBJ1-1
D: .
size: .